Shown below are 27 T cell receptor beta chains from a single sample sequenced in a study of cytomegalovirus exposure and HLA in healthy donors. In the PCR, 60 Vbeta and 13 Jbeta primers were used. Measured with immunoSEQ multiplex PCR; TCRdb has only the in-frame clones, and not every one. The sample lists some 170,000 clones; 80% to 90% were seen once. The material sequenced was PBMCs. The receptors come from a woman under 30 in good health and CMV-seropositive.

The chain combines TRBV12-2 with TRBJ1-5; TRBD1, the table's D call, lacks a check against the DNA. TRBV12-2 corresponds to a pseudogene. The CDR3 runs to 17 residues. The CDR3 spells CASRLTQGSYSNQPQHF. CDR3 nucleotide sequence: TGTGCAAGTCGCTTGACACAGGGGAGTTATAGCAATCAGCCCCAGCATTTT.

DNA of the CDR3: TGTGCCAGCAGCCAATCACCCGGGACAGAACCCTACGAGCAGTACTTC. Its protein product is CASSQSPGTEPYEQYF. The rearrangement uses TRBV4-2 and TRBJ2-7; 7 bases fit TRBD1. The CDR3 sequence is 16 residues long. V was clipped by 2 bases and J by 2 bases; unmatched bases: 9. Germline CDR1 LGHNA, CDR2 YNFKEQ.

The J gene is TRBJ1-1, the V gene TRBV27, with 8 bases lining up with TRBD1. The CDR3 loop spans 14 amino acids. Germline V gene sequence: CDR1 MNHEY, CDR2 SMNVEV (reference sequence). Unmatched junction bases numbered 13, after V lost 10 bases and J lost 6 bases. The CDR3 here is CATGQGGLSAEAFF. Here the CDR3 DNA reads TGTGCCACCGGACAGGGCGGTTTAAGCGCTGAAGCTTTCTTT.

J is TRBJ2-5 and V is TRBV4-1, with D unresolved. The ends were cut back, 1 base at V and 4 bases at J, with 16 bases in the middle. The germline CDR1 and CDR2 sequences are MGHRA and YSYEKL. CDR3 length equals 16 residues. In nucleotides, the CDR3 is TGCGCCAGCAGCCAAGTATGGGTCTTAACGGGAGAGACCCAGTACTTC. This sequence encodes CASSQVWVLTGETQYF.

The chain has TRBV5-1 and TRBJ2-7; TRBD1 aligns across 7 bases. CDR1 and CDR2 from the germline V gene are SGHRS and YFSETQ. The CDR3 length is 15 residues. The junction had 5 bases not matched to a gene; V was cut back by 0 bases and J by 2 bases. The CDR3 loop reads CASSLAAGGTYEQYF. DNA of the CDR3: TGCGCCAGCAGCTTGGCGGCAGGGGGAACCTACGAGCAGTACTTC. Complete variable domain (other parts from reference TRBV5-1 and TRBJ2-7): KAGVTQTPRYLIKTRGQQVTLSCSPISGHRSVSWYQQTPGQGLQFLFEYFSETQRNKGNFPGRFSGRQFSNSRSEMNVSTLELGDSALYLCASSLAAGGTYEQYFGPGTRLTVT.

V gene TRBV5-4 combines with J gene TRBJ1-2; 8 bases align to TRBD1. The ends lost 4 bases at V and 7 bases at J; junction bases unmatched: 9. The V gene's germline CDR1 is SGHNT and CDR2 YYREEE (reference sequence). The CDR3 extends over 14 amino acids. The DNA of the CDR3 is TGTGCCAGCAGCGCGAAGACAGGGGAGAGTGGCTACACCTTC. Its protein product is CASSAKTGESGYTF. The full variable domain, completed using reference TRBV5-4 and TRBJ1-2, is ETGVTQSPTHLIKTRGQQVTLRCSSQSGHNTVSWYQQALGQGPQFIFQYYREEENGRGNFPPRFSGLQFPNYSSELNVNALELDDSALYLCASSAKTGESGYTFGSGTRLTVV.

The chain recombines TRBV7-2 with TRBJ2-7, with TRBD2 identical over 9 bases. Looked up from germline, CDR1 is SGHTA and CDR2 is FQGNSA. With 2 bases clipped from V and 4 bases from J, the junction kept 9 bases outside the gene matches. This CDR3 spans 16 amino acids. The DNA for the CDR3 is TGTGCCAGCAGCTTAAGTGCAGCGGGGGGCTTGTACGAGCAGTACTTC. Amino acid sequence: CASSLSAAGGLYEQYF.

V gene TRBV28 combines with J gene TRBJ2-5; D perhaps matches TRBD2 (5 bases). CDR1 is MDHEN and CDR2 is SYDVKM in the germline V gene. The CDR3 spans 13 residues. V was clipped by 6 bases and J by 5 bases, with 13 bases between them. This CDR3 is CASRPGPGETQYF. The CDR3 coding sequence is TGTGCCAGCAGGCCCGGTCCGGGGGAGACCCAGTACTTC.

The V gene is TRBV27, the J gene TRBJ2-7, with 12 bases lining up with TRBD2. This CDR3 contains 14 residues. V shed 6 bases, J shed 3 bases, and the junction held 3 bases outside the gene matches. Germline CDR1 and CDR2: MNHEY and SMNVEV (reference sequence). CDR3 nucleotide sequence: TGTGCCAGCAGCCGGGGACTAGCGGGCTACGAGCAGTACTTC. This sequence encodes CASSRGLAGYEQYF.

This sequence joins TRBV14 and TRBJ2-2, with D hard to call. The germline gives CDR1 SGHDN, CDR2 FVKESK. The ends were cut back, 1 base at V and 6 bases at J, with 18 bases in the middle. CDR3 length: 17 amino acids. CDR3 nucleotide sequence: TGTGCCAGCAGCCAAGTTCCCACCGGCCGACGGGCCGGGGAGCTGTTTTTT. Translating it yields CASSQVPTGRRAGELFF.

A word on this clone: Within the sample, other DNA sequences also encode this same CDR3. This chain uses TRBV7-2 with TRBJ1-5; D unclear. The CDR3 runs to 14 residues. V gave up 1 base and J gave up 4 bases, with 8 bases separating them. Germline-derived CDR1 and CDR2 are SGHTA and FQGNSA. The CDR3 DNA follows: TGTGCCAGCAGCTTAGGACAACCAAATCAGCCCCAGCATTTT. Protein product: CASSLGQPNQPQHF.

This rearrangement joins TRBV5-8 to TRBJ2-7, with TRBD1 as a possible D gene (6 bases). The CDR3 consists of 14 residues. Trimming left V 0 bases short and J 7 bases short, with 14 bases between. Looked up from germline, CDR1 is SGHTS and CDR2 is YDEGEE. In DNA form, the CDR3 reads TGTGCCAGCAGCTTGGTACAGGGCTTGGGAGAGCAGTACTTC. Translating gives CASSLVQGLGEQYF.

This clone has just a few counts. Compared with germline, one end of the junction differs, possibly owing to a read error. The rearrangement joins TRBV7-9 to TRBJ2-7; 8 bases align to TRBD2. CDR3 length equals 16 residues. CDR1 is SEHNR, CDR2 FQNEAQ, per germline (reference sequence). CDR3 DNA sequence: TGTTCCAGCAGCCCCCTCCTTAGGACTAGCCTGGACGAGCAGTACTTC. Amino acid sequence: CSSSPLLRTSLDEQYF.

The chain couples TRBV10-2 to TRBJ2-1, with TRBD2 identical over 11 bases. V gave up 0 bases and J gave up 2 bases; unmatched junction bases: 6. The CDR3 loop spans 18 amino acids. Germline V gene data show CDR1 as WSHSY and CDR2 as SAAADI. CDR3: CASSESKGLAGPYNEQFF. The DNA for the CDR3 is TGCGCCAGCAGTGAGTCAAAAGGACTAGCGGGCCCCTACAATGAGCAGTTCTTC.

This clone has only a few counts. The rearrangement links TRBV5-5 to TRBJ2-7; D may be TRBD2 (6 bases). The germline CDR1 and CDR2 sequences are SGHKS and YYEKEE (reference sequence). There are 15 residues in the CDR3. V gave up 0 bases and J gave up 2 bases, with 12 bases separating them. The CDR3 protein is CASSLGGDAAYEQYF. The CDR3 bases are TGTGCCAGCAGCTTGGGGGGGGACGCCGCCTACGAGCAGTACTTC.

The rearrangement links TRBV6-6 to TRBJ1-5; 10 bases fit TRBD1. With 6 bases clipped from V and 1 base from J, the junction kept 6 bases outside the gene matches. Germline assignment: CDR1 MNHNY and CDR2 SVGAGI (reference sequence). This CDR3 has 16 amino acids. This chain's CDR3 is CASSDRGQLSNQPQHF. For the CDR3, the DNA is TGTGCCAGCAGCGACAGGGGGCAATTAAGCAATCAGCCCCAGCATTTT.

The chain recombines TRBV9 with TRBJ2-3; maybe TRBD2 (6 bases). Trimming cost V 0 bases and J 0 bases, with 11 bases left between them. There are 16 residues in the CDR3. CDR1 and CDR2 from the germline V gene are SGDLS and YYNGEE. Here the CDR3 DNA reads TGTGCCAGCAGCGTAGAGGGCGGGGCTAGCACAGATACGCAGTATTTT. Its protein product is CASSVEGGASTDTQYF.

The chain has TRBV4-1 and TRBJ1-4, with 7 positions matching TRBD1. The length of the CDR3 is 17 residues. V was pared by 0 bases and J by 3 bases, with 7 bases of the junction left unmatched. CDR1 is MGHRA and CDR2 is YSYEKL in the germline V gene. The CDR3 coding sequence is TGCGCCAGCAGCCAAGAGGCCGTGGACAGGCCTAATGAAAAACTGTTTTTT. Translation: CASSQEAVDRPNEKLFF.

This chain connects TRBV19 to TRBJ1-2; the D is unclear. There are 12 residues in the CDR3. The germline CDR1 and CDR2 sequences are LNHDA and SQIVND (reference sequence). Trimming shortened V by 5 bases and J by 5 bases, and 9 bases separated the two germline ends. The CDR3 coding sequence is TGTGCCAGTAGTCCTCAGGAATATGGCTACACCTTC. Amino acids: CASSPQEYGYTF.

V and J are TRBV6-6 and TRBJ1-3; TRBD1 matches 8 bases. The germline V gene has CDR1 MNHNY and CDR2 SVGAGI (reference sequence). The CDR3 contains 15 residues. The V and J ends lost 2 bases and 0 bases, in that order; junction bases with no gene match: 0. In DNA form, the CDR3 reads TGTGCCAGCAGTTACGACAGGGGCTCTGGAAACACCATATATTTT. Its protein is CASSYDRGSGNTIYF.

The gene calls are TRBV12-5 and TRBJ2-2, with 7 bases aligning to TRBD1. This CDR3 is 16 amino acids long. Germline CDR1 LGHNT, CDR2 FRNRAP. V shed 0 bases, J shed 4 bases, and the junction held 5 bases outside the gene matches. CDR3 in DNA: TGTGCTAGTGGTTTGGTACTATCAGGGGGCACCGGGGAGCTGTTTTTT. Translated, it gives CASGLVLSGGTGELFF.

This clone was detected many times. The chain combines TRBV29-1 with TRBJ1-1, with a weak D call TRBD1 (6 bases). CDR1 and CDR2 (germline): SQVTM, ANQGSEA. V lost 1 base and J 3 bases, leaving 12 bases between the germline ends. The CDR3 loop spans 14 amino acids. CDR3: CSVEGGGRDTEAFF. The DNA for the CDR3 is TGCAGCGTTGAAGGGGGGGGCCGGGACACTGAAGCTTTCTTT.

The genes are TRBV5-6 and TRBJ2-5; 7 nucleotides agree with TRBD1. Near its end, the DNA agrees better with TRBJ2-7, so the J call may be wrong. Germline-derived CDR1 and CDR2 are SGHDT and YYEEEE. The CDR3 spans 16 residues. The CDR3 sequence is CASSLFSDRVSYEQYF. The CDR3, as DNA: TGTGCCAGCAGCTTGTTTTCCGACAGGGTAAGCTACGAGCAGTACTTC.

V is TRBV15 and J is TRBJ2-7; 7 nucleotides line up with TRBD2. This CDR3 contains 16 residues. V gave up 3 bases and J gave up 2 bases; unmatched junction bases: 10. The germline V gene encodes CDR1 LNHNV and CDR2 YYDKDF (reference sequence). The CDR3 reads CATSSSREAGTYEQYF. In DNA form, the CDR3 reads TGTGCCACCAGCAGTTCTCGGGAAGCGGGGACCTACGAGCAGTACTTC.

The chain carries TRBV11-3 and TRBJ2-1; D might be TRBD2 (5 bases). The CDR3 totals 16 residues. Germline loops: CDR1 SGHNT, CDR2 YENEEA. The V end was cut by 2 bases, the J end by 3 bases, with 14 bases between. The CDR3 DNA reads TGTGCCAGCAGCTTACAACCGGGAAATTACTACAATGAGCAGTTCTTC. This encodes CASSLQPGNYYNEQFF.

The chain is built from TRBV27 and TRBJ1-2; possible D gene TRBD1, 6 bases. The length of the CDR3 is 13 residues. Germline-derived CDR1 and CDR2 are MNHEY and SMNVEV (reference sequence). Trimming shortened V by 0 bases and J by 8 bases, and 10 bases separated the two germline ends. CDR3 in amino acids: CASSLSWGHGYTF. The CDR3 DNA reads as TGTGCCAGCAGTTTATCGTGGGGGCACGGCTACACCTTC.

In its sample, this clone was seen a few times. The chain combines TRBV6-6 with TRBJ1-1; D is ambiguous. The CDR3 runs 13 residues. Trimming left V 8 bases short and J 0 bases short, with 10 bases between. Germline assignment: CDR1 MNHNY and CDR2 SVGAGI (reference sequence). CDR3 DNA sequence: TGTGCCAGCTGTGCAGTAATGAACACTGAAGCTTTCTTT. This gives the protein CASCAVMNTEAFF.